Reported below is one T cell receptor (beta chain). This entry belongs to a study of cytomegalovirus exposure and HLA in healthy donors. J gave up 5 bases and V 0 bases, and 11 bases lay outside the gene matches. CDR3 length equals 17 residues. Per germline, CDR1 SGHTA and CDR2 FQGNSA. With 60 Vbeta and 13 Jbeta primers, the PCR was carried out. Clones were read by immunoSEQ multiplex PCR, and TCRdb kept only the in-frame ones, dropping some. Here the sample spans about 250,000 clones, approximately 70% being singletons. While unrecorded immune exposures were likely, the donors were nominally healthy when sampled.

The sequencing input was PBMCs. This sequence joins TRBV7-2 and TRBJ2-3; the match to TRBD2 covers 7 bases. The source of this sequence is a female donor in good health and CMV-seronegative. CDR3 DNA sequence: TGTGCCAGCAGCTTAGCGCTGGGAAGCGGGGTCGAAGATACGCAGTATTTT. Translation gives CASSLALGSGVEDTQYF.